This T cell receptor beta chain derives from a study of vaccination effects on CD4 cells after COVID-19. V lost 7 bases and J lost 2, with 14 bases in between. The CDR3 spans 14 residues. The germline CDR1 and CDR2 sequences are MNHNY and SVGAGI (reference sequence). About this clone: Its matching antigen is unknown.

The study's findings and limits: Late post-vaccination samples showed marked contraction of infection- and vaccine-induced clones.

Having been cultured for 10 days, the cells underwent CD4+ T cell isolation. It was two doses of either the BNT162b2 or mRNA-1273 vaccine that participants received. Vaccine recipients lacked prior SARS-CoV-2 infection and had negative nucleocapsid antibodies. On both days 3 and 7, half of the culture medium was replaced with IL-2 medium. Sequencing was performed with immunoSEQ multiplex PCR; in TCRdb, only in-frame clones are kept and a portion is missing. The data hold 65,000 to 90,000 clones, with 73% observed a single time. The sequence was collected from a human donor who received a COVID-19 vaccine. This specimen was CD4+ T cells from PBMCs cultured without peptide, taken after COVID-19 vaccination. This chain uses TRBV6-6 with TRBJ1-1; maybe TRBD1 (5 bases). CDR3 DNA sequence: TGTGCCAGCACCTCTGGGGGGACTAACACTGAAGCTTTCTTT. Translating gives CASTSGGTNTEAFF.